The clone carrying this TCR beta chain was detected ten times or more. The time point: newly diagnosed GD, antithyroid drugs for less than 3 months. PBMCs provided the RNA from which the TCR library was made. The record originates from a study of regulatory T cells in long-lasting Graves disease. V was clipped by 2 bases and J by 0 bases, with 7 bases between them. The CDR3 covers 14 residues. Germline lookup yields CDR1 SGHAT and CDR2 FQNNGV. Arm-PCR of CDR3 regions and iRepertoire HTBI primers were used to build TCR beta libraries. TCRdb itself ran the multiplex PCR reads through MiXCR, one entry per CDR3 protein. The table has about 560,000 distinct CDR3 sequences, approximately 16% seen once. These data were also reused for a study on T cells in Graves' hyperthyroidism and ophthalmopathy.

The sequenced sample was peripheral blood mononuclear cells (PBMCs), obtained at new diagnosis, from a patient treated with antithyroid drugs. V and J are TRBV11-2 and TRBJ1-1; D is unclear. The clonotype originates from a young man with Graves disease. DNA for the CDR3: TGTGCCAGCAGCTTAATCCGTATGAACACTGAAGCTTTCTTT. Protein: CASSLIRMNTEAFF.